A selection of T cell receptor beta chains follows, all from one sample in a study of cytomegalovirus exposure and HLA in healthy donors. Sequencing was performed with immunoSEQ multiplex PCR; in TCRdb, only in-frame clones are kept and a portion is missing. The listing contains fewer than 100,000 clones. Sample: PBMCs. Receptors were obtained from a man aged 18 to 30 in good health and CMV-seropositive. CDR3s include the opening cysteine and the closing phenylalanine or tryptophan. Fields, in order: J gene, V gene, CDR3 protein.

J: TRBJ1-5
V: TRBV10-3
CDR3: CAISEAAGLRNQPQHF

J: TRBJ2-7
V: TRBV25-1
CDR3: CASSPQGAKEQYF

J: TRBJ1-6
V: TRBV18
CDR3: CASSPRALGDSPLHF

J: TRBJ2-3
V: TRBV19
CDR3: CASSLPGTDTQYF

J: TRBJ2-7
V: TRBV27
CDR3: CASRPGTVYEQYF

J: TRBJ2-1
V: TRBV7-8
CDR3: CASSLFWPGSYNEQFF

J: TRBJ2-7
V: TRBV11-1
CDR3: CASSYTTGRSYEQYF

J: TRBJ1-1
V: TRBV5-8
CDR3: CASSADRGPTEAFF

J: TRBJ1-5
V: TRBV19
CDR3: CASSPGTGNQPQHF

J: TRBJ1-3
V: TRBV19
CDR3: CASRQQAGSGNTIYF

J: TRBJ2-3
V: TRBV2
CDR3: CATTGAAGLDTQYF

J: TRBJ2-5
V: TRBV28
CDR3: CASSLGPLTTNKNQETQYF

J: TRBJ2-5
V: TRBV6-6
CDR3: CASSYSIGSGVALYF

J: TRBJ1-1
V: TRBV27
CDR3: CASIFEEVNTEAFF

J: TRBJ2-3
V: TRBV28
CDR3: CASSLGTGGTTDTQYF

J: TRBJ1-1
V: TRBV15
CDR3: CATSRDRKTGGTQAAFF

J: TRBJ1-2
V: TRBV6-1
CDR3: CASSESQNPGQMVGLGVYGYTF

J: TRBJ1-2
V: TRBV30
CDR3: CAWSVRQGAGYTF

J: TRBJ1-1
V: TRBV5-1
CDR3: CASSLVGTSNTEAFF

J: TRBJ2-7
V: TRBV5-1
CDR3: CASSYQTSQSSYEQYF

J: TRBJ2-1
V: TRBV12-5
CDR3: CASGLGQSSYNEQFF

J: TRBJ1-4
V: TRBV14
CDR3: CASSQAGGRLFF

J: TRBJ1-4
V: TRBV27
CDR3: CASSPRFGQVLREKLFF

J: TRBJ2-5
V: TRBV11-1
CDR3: CASSPRDSQETQYF

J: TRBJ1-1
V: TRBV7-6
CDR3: CASSLGTGAQAFF

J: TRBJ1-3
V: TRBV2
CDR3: CASSLGGGNTIYF

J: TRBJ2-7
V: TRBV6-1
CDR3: CASSGDRANYEQYF

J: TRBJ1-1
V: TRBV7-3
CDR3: CASSSTNTEAFF

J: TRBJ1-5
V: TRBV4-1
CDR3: CASSPRTGFSNQPQHF

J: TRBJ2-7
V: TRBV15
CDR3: CATSRAPEAYEQYF

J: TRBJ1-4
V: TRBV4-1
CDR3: CASRSTVNEKLFF

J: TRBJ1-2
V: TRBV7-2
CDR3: CASSLDTGSGYGYTF

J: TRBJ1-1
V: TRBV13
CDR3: CASSFGQGGTEAFF

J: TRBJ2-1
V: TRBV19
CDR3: CASSTGTVLFF

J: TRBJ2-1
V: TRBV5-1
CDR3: CASSLEGDPYLYNEQFF

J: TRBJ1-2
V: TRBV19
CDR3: CASRSESRGYTF

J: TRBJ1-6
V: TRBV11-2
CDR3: CASSYAGTGNSPLHF

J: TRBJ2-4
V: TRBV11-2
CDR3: CASSLVLAGLSIQYF

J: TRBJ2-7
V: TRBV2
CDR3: CASSSLTGGREQYF

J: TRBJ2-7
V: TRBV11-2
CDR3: CASSLDLGQGREQYF

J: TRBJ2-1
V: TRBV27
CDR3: CASSFVGRSYNEQFF

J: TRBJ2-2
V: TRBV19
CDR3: CASSTPGDRPSTGELFF

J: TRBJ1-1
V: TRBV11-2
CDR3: CASSFTGHEAFF

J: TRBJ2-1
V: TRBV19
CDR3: CASTPVGASYNEQFF

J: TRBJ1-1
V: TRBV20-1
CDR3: CGSTRIEAFF

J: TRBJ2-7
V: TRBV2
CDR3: CASSESRGTYEQYF

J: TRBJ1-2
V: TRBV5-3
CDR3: CARSLEQNYGYTF

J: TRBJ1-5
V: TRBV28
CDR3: CASSLSGTGGDNQPQHF

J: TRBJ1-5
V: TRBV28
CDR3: CASGLLGNQPQHF

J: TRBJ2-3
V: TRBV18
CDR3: CASSSSGYTDTQYF

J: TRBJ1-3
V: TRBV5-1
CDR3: CASSSQGAGDTIYF

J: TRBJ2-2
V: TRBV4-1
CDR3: CASSQDQGARTGELFF

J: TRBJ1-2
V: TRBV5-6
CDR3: CASSLGSPNYGYTF

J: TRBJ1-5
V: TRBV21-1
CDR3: CASTPEKGTGPHDNQPQHF